The 30 T cell receptor beta chains listed next were all sequenced from one sample in a study of tumor and adjacent non-tumor tissue in lung cancer. RNA was extracted from bulk tissue without any cell sorting. The normal lung tissue was taken more than 3 cm from the tumor edge. TCRbeta libraries were built with three rounds of nested PCR, modified from ARM-PCR. TCRdb called the multiplex PCR reads again in MiXCR, with one record for every CDR3 protein. Among 45,000 to 65,000 distinct CDR3 sequences listed, 74% were seen once. Sequencing was performed on distant non-tumor lung tissue. Receptors originate from a woman aged 55-69 years with non-small cell lung cancer.

This clonotype was seen more than once but under ten times. The junction and the germline gene differ at one end; a read error may be behind it. The V and J genes are TRBV11-3 and TRBJ2-7; no clear D. CDR3 size: 14 residues. Germline assignment: CDR1 SGHNT and CDR2 YENEEA. Written as DNA, the CDR3 is TGTGCCAGTAGCTTAGATATGGGAACCAACGAGCAGTACTTC. Its translation is CASSLDMGTNEQYF.

Points on this clonotype: The junction differs from germline at one of its ends, possibly a read error. The chain couples TRBV4-3 to TRBJ2-1, with 8 bases fitting TRBD2. CDR1 is LGHNA, CDR2 YSLEER, per germline. This CDR3 has 16 amino acids. The CDR3 here is CASSQGISGIYNEQLF. The CDR3, as DNA: TGCGCTAGCAGCCAAGGGATTAGCGGGATTTACAATGAGCAGCTCTTC.

The chain employs TRBV6-6 and TRBJ2-7, with 9 bases lining up with TRBD1. The length of the CDR3 is 13 residues. Germline assignment: CDR1 MNHNY and CDR2 SVGAGI (reference sequence). V was pared by 9 bases and J by 9 bases, with 12 bases of the junction left unmatched. The CDR3 sequence: CASSLGQGVLQYF. The CDR3 DNA follows: TGTGCCAGTAGCCTGGGACAGGGAGTACTGCAGTACTTC.

This clonotype was counted ten times or more. Because the CDR3 is missing its conserved closing phenylalanine or tryptophan, this is likely a read error. The rearrangement joins TRBV11-3 to TRBJ2-7, with D tentatively TRBD1 (6 bases). CDR3 size: 15 residues. Germline V lookup: CDR1 SGHNT, CDR2 YENEEA. This CDR3 is CASSLRAGVSHEQYY. The CDR3, as DNA: TGTGCCAGCAGCTTACGGGCAGGGGTCTCCCACGAGCAGTACTAC.

About this clonotype: The missing conserved phenylalanine or tryptophan at the end of this CDR3 makes a read error likely. This chain joins TRBV4-3 and TRBJ2-5; D is perhaps TRBD2 (6 bases). Germline lookup yields CDR1 LGHNA and CDR2 YSLEER. The CDR3 totals 13 residues. CDR3 in amino acids: CTSSSTREETQYS. The CDR3 region has the DNA TGCACCAGCAGCTCAACCCGGGAGGAGACCCAGTACTCC.

This clonotype appeared a single time. The junction departs from germline at one end; a sequencing error may be responsible. The genes are TRBV29-1 and TRBJ1-4; no clear D gene. The CDR3 runs 13 residues. CDR1 SQVTM and CDR2 ANQGSEA come from the germline V gene. The CDR3 protein is CSLQRGTNEKLFF. For the CDR3, the DNA is TGCAGCCTCCAACGAGGAACTAATGAAAAACTGTTTTTC.

Turning to this clonotype: An end of the junction does not agree with germline; a read error may underlie this. This sequence joins TRBV6-5 and TRBJ1-2, with D maybe TRBD1 (5 bases). The CDR3 has 15 amino acids. Germline CDR1 MNHEY, CDR2 SVGAGI. The CDR3 reads CVSSSRTGGRRGFTF. DNA of the CDR3: TGTGTCAGCAGTTCTCGGACGGGGGGAAGAAGGGGCTTCACCTTC.

This clonotype was counted a single time. Without the conserved terminal phenylalanine or tryptophan, this CDR3 likely stems from a read error. The chain links TRBV10-2 to TRBJ2-5; possibly TRBD1 for D (6 bases). The length of the CDR3 is 12 residues. Germline V gene data show CDR1 as WSHSY and CDR2 as SAAADI. The CDR3 protein is CASKHSGESQYI. The CDR3 nucleotides are TGCGCCAGCAAACACTCAGGGGAGAGCCAGTACATC.

As regards this clonotype: Here the CDR3 omits its conserved ending phenylalanine or tryptophan, so a read error is the likely source. The V call is TRBV6-2 or TRBV6-3, the J call TRBJ2-3; D not resolved. CDR1 and CDR2 from the germline V gene are MNHEY and SVGEGT. Trimming removed 2 bases from V and 7 bases from J, with 10 bases in between. This CDR3 has 13 residues. In DNA, the CDR3 is TGTGCCAGCAGTTACGGGATAGCAAATACGCAGTATATT. Its translation is CASSYGIANTQYI.

This sequence joins TRBV6-2 or TRBV6-3 and TRBJ2-7; D possibly matches TRBD1 or TRBD2 (5 bases each). CDR1 MNHEY and CDR2 SVGEGT come from the germline V gene. CDR3 size: 14 residues. Trimming cost V 6 bases and J 5 bases, with 17 bases left between them. The CDR3 DNA sequence: TGTGCCAGCAGACTCGATACGGGGCACCACGAGCAGTACTTC. Encoded protein: CASRLDTGHHEQYF.

Notes on this clonotype: This clone may be a read error of a much larger clone one base away. V is TRBV7-9 and J is TRBJ1-1, with D unresolved. Germline lookup yields CDR1 SEHNR and CDR2 FQNEAQ (reference sequence). CDR3 length equals 11 residues. CDR3 in amino acids: CARSLRGEAFF. As DNA, the CDR3 is TGTGCCAGAAGCTTACGAGGTGAAGCTTTCTTT.

Notes on this clonotype: At one end the junction does not follow the germline gene, possibly because of a read error. The gene calls are TRBV29-1 and TRBJ1-1; the D gene is possibly TRBD1 (5 bases). The CDR3 spans 14 residues. Germline V lookup: CDR1 SQVTM, CDR2 ANQGSEA. The CDR3 sequence is CSVVGKAGNTDAFF. CDR3 in DNA: TGCAGCGTTGTAGGGAAAGCAGGGAACACTGATGCTTTCTTT.

This clonotype was picked up many times. V usage is TRBV20-1 and J usage is TRBJ1-1, with unresolved D. The CDR3 has 13 amino acids. CDR1 is DFQATT, CDR2 SNEGSKA, per germline (reference sequence). The germline V and J ends were trimmed by 2 bases and 1 base, with 8 bases remaining between them. The CDR3 DNA follows: TGCAGTGCTAGACAGACCCAGAACACTGAAGCTTTCTTT. It specifies CSARQTQNTEAFF.

This clonotype was observed many times. CDR3 amino acids: CASSQEWGVQAEAFF. For the CDR3, the DNA is TGCGCCAGCAGCCAAGAGTGGGGTGTTCAAGCTGAAGCTTTCTTT. This chain connects TRBV4-3 to TRBJ1-1; the D is unclear. Germline V gene data show CDR1 as LGHNA and CDR2 as YSLEER. Trimming left V 0 bases short and J 6 bases short, with 14 bases between. The CDR3 sequence is 15 residues long.

This clonotype was detected a few times. A much larger clonotype is one base distant, so this may be a read error. This chain links TRBV5-1 with TRBJ1-5; D unclear. CDR1 and CDR2 from the germline V gene are SGHRS and YFSETQ. The V gene lost 4 bases and the J gene lost 5 bases, with 10 bases spanning the gap. The CDR3 consists of 13 residues. This chain's CDR3 is CASSPGGDQPQHF. The CDR3 region has the DNA TGCGCCAGCAGCCCAGGCGGAGATCAGCCCCAGCATTTT.

The chain uses TRBV28 and TRBJ1-5, with D maybe TRBD1 (5 bases). This CDR3 contains 13 residues. The germline CDR1 and CDR2 sequences are MDHEN and SYDVKM. V dropped 7 bases and J dropped 10 bases, with 17 bases sitting between them. CDR3 residues: CASIGGKIQPQHF. The CDR3 DNA is TGTGCCAGCATCGGGGGTAAGATTCAACCCCAGCATTTT.

Note on this clonotype: Its ends do not fully match the called genes, so a read error is possible. The V and J genes are TRBV6-1 and TRBJ2-1, with unresolved D. This CDR3 region has 11 residues. Germline lookup yields CDR1 MNHNS and CDR2 SASEGT. The chain's CDR3 is CARSEIRGQFF. The CDR3, as DNA: TGTGCCAGGAGTGAAATCAGAGGGCAGTTCTTC.

This clonotype was detected a few times. A junction boundary mismatches the germline segment, possibly from a read error. This rearrangement joins TRBV6-1 to TRBJ1-1; possibly TRBD1 for D (5 bases). CDR1 MNHNS and CDR2 SASEGT come from the germline V gene. The CDR3 is 14 amino acids. In DNA, the CDR3 is TGTGCCAACAGCTACGACAGCCCGAACACTGAAGTTTTCTTT. Its translation: CANSYDSPNTEVFF.

The chain has TRBV15 and TRBJ2-6; perhaps TRBD1 as D (6 bases). The CDR3 is made up of 16 amino acids. Trimming cost V 8 bases and J 0 bases, with 14 bases left between them. The germline CDR1 and CDR2 sequences are LNHNV and YYDKDF (reference sequence). The CDR3 is CATFGQGYSGANVLTF. The CDR3 coding sequence is TGTGCCACCTTCGGGCAGGGGTACTCTGGGGCCAACGTCCTGACTTTC.

This clonotype is classed as medium-sized. J is TRBJ2-5 and V is TRBV6-5; D possibly corresponds to TRBD2 (6 bases). The CDR3 has 11 amino acids. With 10 bases removed from V and 6 bases from J, the gap between germline ends came to 12 bases. Germline V gene data show CDR1 as MNHEY and CDR2 as SVGAGI. The CDR3 region has the DNA TGTGCCACTAGCGTAGGGAAGACCCAGTACTTC. Its protein is CATSVGKTQYF.

This chain uses TRBV20-1 with TRBJ1-5; 9 nucleotides match TRBD1. Germline V gives CDR1 DFQATT, CDR2 SNEGSKA (reference sequence). This CDR3 contains 15 residues. The J segment lost 1 base and the V segment lost 2 bases, leaving 3 bases of the junction unmatched. The CDR3 DNA reads TGCAGTGCTAGACAAGGACAGGGGAGCAATCAGCCCCAGCATTTT. Protein sequence: CSARQGQGSNQPQHF.

This clonotype was recorded many times. One junction end does not reproduce the germline sequence, and a read error may be involved. The chain combines TRBV20-1 with TRBJ2-7; D unresolved. In germline, CDR1 is DFQATT, CDR2 SNEGSKA (reference sequence). This CDR3 is built from 14 residues. The CDR3 region has the DNA TGCAGTGCTCGAGACGGATCGTCCGCCTACGAGCAGTACTTC. Translated: CSARDGSSAYEQYF.

This chain uses TRBV12-3 or TRBV12-4 with TRBJ2-1; D may be TRBD1 (5 bases). Trimming took off 7 bases at V and 6 bases at J, with 16 bases between the two ends. This CDR3 has 14 residues. DNA for the CDR3: TGTGCCAGCATTCAGGGTGGCCTTACCAATGAGCAGTTCTTC. It translates to CASIQGGLTNEQFF.

This clonotype was detected once. A much larger clone differs by one base, so this may be a read error. The chain combines TRBV5-1 with TRBJ1-2, with 8 bases lining up with TRBD1. The length of the CDR3 is 16 residues. The junction had 15 bases not matched to a gene; V was cut back by 3 bases and J by 8 bases. Per germline, CDR1 SGHRS and CDR2 YFSETQ. The CDR3 reads CASSSRGSGTGTGYTF. The CDR3 DNA is TGCGCCAGCAGCTCACGCGGGTCCGGGACAGGTACGGGCTACACCTTC.

The chain has TRBV6-2 or TRBV6-3 and TRBJ2-2, with a weak D call TRBD2 (5 bases). The CDR3 covers 17 residues. The V gene lost 10 bases and the J gene lost 5 bases, with 26 bases spanning the gap. Looked up from germline, CDR1 is MNHEY and CDR2 is SVGEGT. The CDR3 DNA follows: TGTGCCAACAGCTACACCCAACAGAGGGCCAATACCGGGGAGCTGTTTTTT. Amino acid sequence: CANSYTQQRANTGELFF.

A word on this clonotype: The conserved final phenylalanine or tryptophan is absent from the CDR3, which likely points to a read error. This chain uses TRBV7-9 with TRBJ2-7; D may be TRBD1 or TRBD2 (5 bases each). CDR1 is SEHNR, CDR2 FQNEAQ, per germline (reference sequence). This CDR3 is 13 amino acids long. Trimming cost V 5 bases and J 6 bases, with 14 bases left between them. CDR3 nucleotides: TGTGCCAGCAGCCGAGGAAAGGGGAGCGAGCAGTACTCC. This sequence encodes CASSRGKGSEQYS.

In this sample, this clonotype turned up a few times. The CDR3 ends on some other residue instead of the conserved phenylalanine or tryptophan, so this is likely a read error. The chain uses TRBV6-2 or TRBV6-3 and TRBJ1-2, with D unresolved. CDR3 size: 11 residues. Germline V lookup: CDR1 MNHEY, CDR2 SVGEGT. V lost 4 bases and J lost 6, with 6 bases in between. CDR3 loop: CASSLQNGYTL. Here the CDR3 DNA reads TGTGCCAGCAGTTTACAGAATGGCTACACCTTA.

There are a few counts of this clonotype. One end of the junction does not line up with germline, which may come from a read error. For the CDR3, the DNA is TGTGTCAGCAGTCCCCCAGGGGACGAGCAGTACTTC. Translated, it gives CVSSPPGDEQYF. V is TRBV4-2 and J is TRBJ2-7; a possible D gene is TRBD1 (6 bases). Looked up from germline, CDR1 is LGHNA and CDR2 is YNFKEQ. The CDR3 consists of 12 residues.

With respect to this clonotype: This may come from a read error, since a much larger clone is one base off. This chain uses TRBV4-3 with TRBJ2-7; the match to TRBD2 covers 11 bases. Germline values: CDR1 LGHNA, CDR2 YSLEER. The CDR3 spans 15 residues. The ends lost 7 bases at V and 2 bases at J; junction bases unmatched: 7. DNA of the CDR3: TGCGCCAGCACCCCGCGACTAGCGGGAACCTACGAGCAGTACTTC. Its translation is CASTPRLAGTYEQYF.

This clonotype came up a few times. One junction end does not reproduce the germline sequence, and a read error may be involved. The V and J genes are TRBV4-1 and TRBJ2-1; perhaps TRBD2 as D (7 bases). From germline, CDR1 is MGHRA and CDR2 YSYEKL. This CDR3 spans 17 amino acids. CDR3 DNA sequence: TGCGCCAGCAGCCAAGAGCATGGCGGGGGCTCCTACAATGAGCGGTTCTTC. This translates into CASSQEHGGGSYNERFF.